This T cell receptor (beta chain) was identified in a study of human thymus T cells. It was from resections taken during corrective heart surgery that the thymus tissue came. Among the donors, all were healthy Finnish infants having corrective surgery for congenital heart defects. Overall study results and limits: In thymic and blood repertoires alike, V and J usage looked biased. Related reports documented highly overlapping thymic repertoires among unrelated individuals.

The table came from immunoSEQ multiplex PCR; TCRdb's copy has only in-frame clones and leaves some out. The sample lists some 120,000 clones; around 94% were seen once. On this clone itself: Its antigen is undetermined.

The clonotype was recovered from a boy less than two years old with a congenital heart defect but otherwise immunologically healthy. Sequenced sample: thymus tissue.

The CDR3 reads CATSRTRLAGGDTQYF. CDR3 DNA: TGTGCCACCAGCAGGACCCGTCTAGCGGGGGGAGATACGCAGTATTTT. V gene TRBV15 combines with J gene TRBJ2-3; 11 nucleotides agree with TRBD2. Germline V gene sequence: CDR1 LNHNV, CDR2 YYDKDF (reference sequence). With V trimmed by 3 bases and J by 5 bases, 7 bases remained unmatched. The CDR3 covers 16 residues.